This passage covers 9 T cell receptor beta chains from one sample sequenced in a study of ipilimumab plus nivolumab after autologous stem cell transplantation (dated by TCRdb to 2020 to 2022). The method behind the library was the immunoSEQ multiplex PCR assay. TCRdb re-hosts the immuneACCESS table, in-frame sequences only. Its copies lack some clones; in the studies checked, an unresolved V gene accounts for under half of them, and the cause for the rest is not known. The sample table contains 15,000 to 20,000 clones; only one count was recorded for 65% to 85% of them. Clones ranked in the top ten supply over 5.5% of the sample. Sequencing was performed on PBMCs, taken in a trial of ipilimumab plus nivolumab as post-transplant consolidation. All receptors come from a male donor with diffuse large B-cell lymphoma.

This clone was counted once. The genes are TRBV7-2 and TRBJ2-1, with 8 bases matching TRBD2. The CDR3 contains 15 residues. Trimming took 3 bases from V and 7 from J; bases not matched to a gene: 8. Germline assignment: CDR1 SGHTA and CDR2 FQGNSA. The DNA of the CDR3 is TGTGCCAGCAGCTTTTCCGGGGGGGCGTGGAATGAGCAGTTCTTC. This sequence encodes CASSFSGGAWNEQFF. The variable domain in full, completed from reference TRBV7-2 and TRBJ2-1, reads GAGVSQSPSNKVTEKGKDVELRCDPISGHTALYWYRQSLGQGLEFLIYFQGNSAPDKSGLPSDRFSAERTGGSVSTLTIQRTQQEDSAVYLCASSFSGGAWNEQFFGPGTRLTVL.

J is TRBJ1-1 and V is TRBV6-8; no firm D call. The V end lost 3 bases, the J end lost 1 base, and 15 bases lay between the germline ends. This CDR3 comprises 16 residues. Looked up from germline, CDR1 is MNHGY and CDR2 is SAAAGT. CDR3 nucleotide sequence: TGTGCCAGCAGTTATCCAACGCCGATTGCGAACACTGAAGCTTTCTTT. It translates to CASSYPTPIANTEAFF.

The gene calls are TRBV5-1 and TRBJ1-1, with D possibly matching TRBD1 (6 bases). The CDR3 has 16 amino acids. Trimming took 3 bases from V and 0 from J, leaving 15 bases between them. Germline values: CDR1 SGHRS, CDR2 YFSETQ. The CDR3 here is CASSSRPQGLNTEAFF. CDR3 nucleotides: TGCGCCAGCAGCTCACGACCCCAGGGGTTGAACACTGAAGCTTTCTTT.

The rearrangement uses TRBV2 and TRBJ2-3; the D gene is possibly TRBD2 (6 bases). The CDR3 is 16 amino acids. V was pared by 3 bases and J by 4 bases, with 17 bases between. CDR1 and CDR2 from the germline V gene are SNHLY and FYNNEI. CDR3 residues: CASSDLAASESDTQYF. DNA for the CDR3: TGTGCCAGCAGTGACTTAGCGGCTAGCGAGTCAGATACGCAGTATTTT.

This chain links TRBV7-2 with TRBJ2-1; TRBD1 or TRBD2 may be the D gene (5 bases each). Trimming pared 2 bases from V and 5 bases from J, leaving 10 bases between. This CDR3 is 14 amino acids long. The germline CDR1 and CDR2 sequences are SGHTA and FQGNSA. The CDR3 loop is CASSLHRGDNEQFF. Written as DNA, the CDR3 is TGTGCCAGCAGCTTACATAGGGGAGACAATGAGCAGTTCTTC.

V is TRBV15 and J is TRBJ1-2; 7 positions agree with TRBD1. Germline V gene lookup returns CDR1 LNHNV and CDR2 YYDKDF (reference sequence). This CDR3 region has 15 residues. Trimming took 0 bases from V and 9 from J; bases not matched to a gene: 10. CDR3 protein: CATSREGTAGGSYTF. In DNA, the CDR3 is TGTGCCACCAGCAGAGAAGGGACAGCCGGTGGTAGCTACACCTTC.

The V gene is TRBV4-2, the J gene TRBJ2-7; 9 positions match TRBD1. Trimming at V came to 4 bases and at J to 6 bases, leaving 7 bases not matched to a gene. CDR1 is LGHNA and CDR2 is YNFKEQ in the germline V gene. The CDR3 is made up of 14 amino acids. CDR3 residues: CASSPHGTGLEQYF. As DNA, the CDR3 is TGTGCCAGCAGCCCACACGGGACAGGGCTCGAGCAGTACTTC.

CDR3 sequence: CASSGWDSGSYEQYF. CDR3 sequence (DNA): TGTGCCAGCAGTGGTTGGGATAGCGGTAGTTACGAGCAGTACTTC. The chain recombines TRBV2 with TRBJ2-7; maybe TRBD2 (6 bases). CDR1 and CDR2 from the germline V gene are SNHLY and FYNNEI. V was clipped by 4 bases and J by 4 bases, with 17 bases between them. The CDR3 has 15 amino acids.

The chain links TRBV21-1 to TRBJ1-5. TRBV21-1 is assigned pseudogene status. CDR3 length: 16 amino acids. CDR3: CASSKGGSGNGQPQHF. CDR3 DNA sequence: TGTGCCAGCAGCAAAGGGGGTTCGGGGAATGGTCAGCCCCAGCATTTT.